These 11 T cell receptor beta chains were sequenced from one sample in a study of shared clonotypes between healthy human individuals. Data came from immunoSEQ multiplex PCR; TCRdb stores just in-frame clones and leaves some out. The sample includes under 1 million clones, about 96% of them seen just once. Naive CD8 populations comprised CD45RO-negative cells positively selected for CCR7, excluding terminally differentiated effector memory CD45RA+ cells. Material for sequencing was naive CD8+ T cells sorted from blood. The origin of the receptors is a man between 25 and 39 years old in good health.

Details on this clone: Other nucleotide sequences in the sample specify the same CDR3. The chain employs TRBV27 and TRBJ2-3; no definite D call. The CDR3 length is 13 residues. The V and J ends lost 3 bases and 0 bases respectively, with 4 bases between them. Germline V gene sequence: CDR1 MNHEY, CDR2 SMNVEV (reference sequence). CDR3 region: CASSLGSTDTQYF. The CDR3, as DNA: TGTGCCAGCAGTTTGGGCAGCACAGATACGCAGTATTTT.

This rearrangement joins TRBV27 to TRBJ1-1; no definite D call. CDR3 length: 14 residues. V was cut by 6 bases and J by 3 bases, with 14 bases left in between. Looked up from germline, CDR1 is MNHEY and CDR2 is SMNVEV (reference sequence). The CDR3 DNA reads as TGTGCCAGCAGGAGAACAGACGGGGACACTGAAGCTTTCTTT. The encoded protein is CASRRTDGDTEAFF.

The chain recombines TRBV9 with TRBJ2-7; no clear D. V shed 0 bases and J shed 4 bases, with 14 bases lying between them. From germline, CDR1 is SGDLS and CDR2 YYNGEE. The CDR3 totals 15 residues. The CDR3 region is CASSVADSRYYEQYF. CDR3 sequence (DNA): TGTGCCAGCAGCGTAGCTGATAGCCGATATTACGAGCAGTACTTC.

CDR3 region: CAISVSVQDGGNEQFF. The CDR3, as DNA: TGTGCCATCAGTGTCAGCGTCCAGGATGGGGGCAATGAGCAGTTCTTC. This rearrangement joins TRBV10-3 to TRBJ2-1; tentatively, D is TRBD1 or TRBD2 (5 bases each). This CDR3 comprises 16 residues. Germline values: CDR1 ENHRY, CDR2 SYGVKD. The ends were cut back, 4 bases at V and 6 bases at J, with 19 bases in the middle.

This clone was picked up one time. The chain couples TRBV6-4 to TRBJ1-2; D not resolved. V lost 5 bases, J lost 5 bases, and 15 bases lay in between. Germline V lookup: CDR1 MRHNA, CDR2 SNTAGT. The CDR3 consists of 14 residues. DNA of the CDR3: TGTGCCAGCAGTTCTGCGGGCATCCCGTATGGCTACACCTTC. Protein product: CASSSAGIPYGYTF.

The V and J genes are TRBV10-3 and TRBJ2-1; 11 bases fit TRBD2. The CDR3 spans 13 residues. Trimming took 11 bases from V and 3 from J; bases not matched to a gene: 3. Per the germline V gene, CDR1 is ENHRY and CDR2 is SYGVKD. CDR3 residues: CAVLAGDYNEQFF. CDR3 nucleotides: TGTGCCGTACTAGCGGGAGACTACAATGAGCAGTTCTTC.

This clone was seen only once. V and J are TRBV29-1 and TRBJ2-1, with 7 bases lining up with TRBD2. With 7 bases clipped from V and 6 bases from J, the junction kept 3 bases outside the gene matches. Germline loops: CDR1 SQVTM, CDR2 ANQGSEA. The CDR3 consists of 11 residues. This CDR3 reads CSALASNEQFF. The CDR3 DNA is TGCAGCGCACTAGCGAGCAATGAGCAGTTCTTC.

The V gene is TRBV2, the J gene TRBJ1-1; the D gene is possibly TRBD1 (5 bases). The CDR3 spans 17 residues. Between the trimmed V and J ends, which lost 2 bases and 1 base, there was a span of 17 bases. The germline gives CDR1 SNHLY, CDR2 FYNNEI. The CDR3 is CASSEPVGDQENTEAFF. The CDR3 DNA is TGTGCCAGCAGTGAACCAGTGGGGGACCAAGAGAACACTGAAGCTTTCTTT. Filled out from reference TRBV2 and TRBJ1-1, the complete variable domain reads EPEVTQTPSHQVTQMGQEVILRCVPISNHLYFYWYRQILGQKVEFLVSFYNNEISEKSEIFDDQFSVERPDGSNFTLKIRSTKLEDSAMYFCASSEPVGDQENTEAFFGQGTRLTVV.

This clone was seen once. This chain connects TRBV19 to TRBJ2-2; D possibly corresponds to TRBD2 (6 bases). Germline V gene sequence: CDR1 LNHDA, CDR2 SQIVND (reference sequence). Trimming pared 2 bases from V and 1 base from J, leaving 14 bases between. The CDR3 is 17 residues long. The CDR3 is CASSIIRVAVNTGELFF. The CDR3 DNA reads TGTGCCAGTAGTATAATCCGGGTAGCGGTGAACACCGGGGAGCTGTTTTTT. Complete variable domain (other parts from reference TRBV19 and TRBJ2-2): DGGITQSPKYLFRKEGQNVTLSCEQNLNHDAMYWYRQDPGQGLRLIYYSQIVNDFQKGDIAEGYSVSREKKESFPLTVTSAQKNPTAFYLCASSIIRVAVNTGELFFGEGSRLTVL.

The V gene is TRBV7-2, the J gene TRBJ2-1; TRBD1 might be the D (5 bases). CDR1 and CDR2 (germline): SGHTA, FQGNSA. The CDR3 is made up of 16 amino acids. Trimming left V 5 bases short and J 3 bases short, with 17 bases between. CDR3 in amino acids: CASSGAGAGYYNEQFF. Here the CDR3 DNA reads TGTGCCAGCAGCGGTGCTGGGGCCGGGTACTACAATGAGCAGTTCTTC.

The chain is built from TRBV6-5 and TRBJ2-3; a weak D match, TRBD1 (6 bases). Germline CDR1 is MNHEY and CDR2 is SVGAGI. CDR3 length equals 15 residues. V was cut by 4 bases and J by 1 base, with 12 bases left in between. CDR3 coding DNA: TGTGCCAGCAGTTCTACAGGGTTTCGCACAGATACGCAGTATTTT. It encodes CASSSTGFRTDTQYF.